These T cell receptor beta chains were read from a single sample in a study of post-analysis software for immune sequencing data. TCRdb re-derived calls from the PCR reads in MiXCR, one entry per CDR3 protein. The sample has 170,000 or so distinct CDR3 sequences, about 32% seen once. Material for sequencing was blood. These receptors all stem from a girl aged 10 to 17 with multiple sclerosis. Each CDR3 is given with its conserved first and last residue. A D gene is named only where the DNA matches it firmly. Clone size, where shown, is once, few, many, or a class for clones that have expanded.

j_gene: TRBJ1-2
d_gene: TRBD1
abundance: NA
v_gene: TRBV6-5
CDR3nt: TGTGCCAGCAGTTACCTCACAGGGGAAACGGATGGCTACACCTTC
CDR3aa: CASSYLTGETDGYTF

j_gene: TRBJ2-7
d_gene: TRBD2
abundance: few
v_gene: TRBV6-2/TRBV6-3
CDR3nt: TGTGCCAGCAGTGGAGCACGGGACTACCCTCACTACGAGCAGTACTTC
CDR3aa: CASSGARDYPHYEQYF

j_gene: TRBJ2-2
d_gene: NA
abundance: NA
v_gene: TRBV6-5
CDR3nt: TGTGCCAGCAGCTACCTTTGGGCAGGGGCCGGGGAGCTGTTTTTT
CDR3aa: CASSYLWAGAGELFF

j_gene: TRBJ2-3
d_gene: NA
abundance: many
v_gene: TRBV7-2
CDR3nt: TGTGCCAGCAGCCGACTAATGTGGCAGGCGGGGGATACGCAGTATTTT
CDR3aa: CASSRLMWQAGDTQYF

j_gene: TRBJ2-3
d_gene: NA
abundance: few
v_gene: TRBV6-1
CDR3nt: TGTGCCAGCAGTCTAACGGGAGTGGGCCTAAGCACAGATACGCAGTATTTT
CDR3aa: CASSLTGVGLSTDTQYF

j_gene: TRBJ1-2
d_gene: NA
abundance: NA
v_gene: TRBV29-1
CDR3nt: TGCAGCGTACCCACAGTTTATGGCTACACCTTC
CDR3aa: CSVPTVYGYTF

j_gene: TRBJ1-6
d_gene: NA
abundance: NA
v_gene: TRBV28
CDR3nt: TGTGCCAGCAGTACAATACGACGGGGCTCCTATAATTCACCCCCCCACTTT
CDR3aa: CASSTIRRGSYNSPPHF

j_gene: TRBJ2-6
d_gene: NA
abundance: medium-sized
v_gene: TRBV29-1
CDR3nt: TGCAGCGTTGCAACGTATATCTCTGGGGCCAACGTCCTGACTTTC
CDR3aa: CSVATYISGANVLTF

j_gene: TRBJ2-7
d_gene: NA
abundance: many
v_gene: TRBV20-1
CDR3nt: TGCAGTGCTAGAGCCCCAGAACCCTACGAGCAGTACTTC
CDR3aa: CSARAPEPYEQYF

j_gene: TRBJ2-3
d_gene: TRBD2
abundance: NA
v_gene: TRBV6-1
CDR3nt: TGTGCCAGCAGTGAACCCCCGGGTAGCGGGTGGCCAGATACGCAGTATTTT
CDR3aa: CASSEPPGSGWPDTQYF

j_gene: TRBJ2-7
d_gene: NA
abundance: many
v_gene: TRBV29-1
CDR3nt: TGCAGCGTTGGAGGGGGGGGCTACGAGCAGTACTTC
CDR3aa: CSVGGGGYEQYF

j_gene: TRBJ1-5
d_gene: NA
abundance: many
v_gene: TRBV9
CDR3nt: TGTGCCAGCAGCGTAGGTGGCTTAAGGCAGCCCCAGCATTTT
CDR3aa: CASSVGGLRQPQHF

j_gene: TRBJ2-1
d_gene: TRBD2
abundance: many
v_gene: TRBV20-1
CDR3nt: TGCAGTGCTAGAGGAACAGATGTCAGGAGGGCTAGCGGGAGGGCCCGGATTTACGAGCAGTTCTTC
CDR3aa: CSARGTDVRRASGRARIYEQFF

j_gene: TRBJ2-6
d_gene: NA
abundance: many
v_gene: TRBV15
CDR3nt: TGTGCCACCAGCAGAGATCGTGAGGGGACTGGGGCCAACGTCCTGACTTTC
CDR3aa: CATSRDREGTGANVLTF

j_gene: TRBJ2-3
d_gene: TRBD2
abundance: many
v_gene: TRBV4-1
CDR3nt: TGCGCCAGCAGGCGCCAGGAGGACCGGGGACTAGGCCGTCGGGATACGCAGTATTTT
CDR3aa: CASRRQEDRGLGRRDTQYF

j_gene: TRBJ1-5
d_gene: NA
abundance: NA
v_gene: TRBV9
CDR3nt: TGTGCCGGCAGCGCGCCGGGACGAGGAGGGGCAGATCAGCCCCAGCATTTT
CDR3aa: CAGSAPGRGGADQPQHF

j_gene: TRBJ1-5
d_gene: TRBD1
abundance: NA
v_gene: TRBV10-1
CDR3nt: TGCGCCAGCAGTGAGTCGGGACAGGGTTTCAATCAGCCCCAGCATTTT
CDR3aa: CASSESGQGFNQPQHF

j_gene: TRBJ2-1
d_gene: NA
abundance: many
v_gene: TRBV27
CDR3nt: TGTGCCAGCAGTTTAGGGTCCTACAATGAGCAGTTCTTC
CDR3aa: CASSLGSYNEQFF

j_gene: TRBJ2-1
d_gene: TRBD1
abundance: NA
v_gene: TRBV7-9
CDR3nt: TGTGCCAGCAGCCTAACAGGGGGCTGGTTCTACAATGAGCAGTTCTTC
CDR3aa: CASSLTGGWFYNEQFF

j_gene: TRBJ2-7
d_gene: NA
abundance: once
v_gene: TRBV20-1
CDR3nt: TGCAGTGCTTTTAGTGGGGTGGGAGCCTACGAGCAGTACTTC
CDR3aa: CSAFSGVGAYEQYF

j_gene: TRBJ1-2
d_gene: TRBD1
abundance: NA
v_gene: TRBV6-1
CDR3nt: TGTGCCAGCAGTGAAGTGGGACAGGGCCCTGGCTACACCTTC
CDR3aa: CASSEVGQGPGYTF

j_gene: TRBJ2-5
d_gene: TRBD1
abundance: once
v_gene: TRBV20-1
CDR3nt: TGCAGTGCTAGTACCGGGACAGGGGGCCTAGAGACCCAGTACTTC
CDR3aa: CSASTGTGGLETQYF

j_gene: TRBJ2-3
d_gene: TRBD2
abundance: NA
v_gene: TRBV20-1
CDR3nt: TGCAGTGCTAGAGATATTCTAGCGGGGAGCACAGATACGCAGTATTTT
CDR3aa: CSARDILAGSTDTQYF

j_gene: TRBJ1-1
d_gene: NA
abundance: NA
v_gene: TRBV2
CDR3nt: TGTGCCAGCACCGAGGGACAGAACACTGAAGCTTTCTTT
CDR3aa: CASTEGQNTEAFF

j_gene: TRBJ1-6
d_gene: NA
abundance: few
v_gene: TRBV5-1
CDR3nt: TGCGCCAGCAGCCCCATCAATGACCCCCATTCACCCCTCCACTTT
CDR3aa: CASSPINDPHSPLHF

j_gene: TRBJ2-5
d_gene: NA
abundance: NA
v_gene: TRBV13
CDR3nt: TGTGCCAGCAGCCACCGGGACCCAGATAAGAATGAGCAGTACTTC
CDR3aa: CASSHRDPDKNEQYF

j_gene: TRBJ2-4
d_gene: NA
abundance: many
v_gene: TRBV7-9
CDR3nt: TGTGCCAGCAGCGGGATAGGGGACATTCAGTACTTC
CDR3aa: CASSGIGDIQYF

j_gene: TRBJ1-6
d_gene: NA
abundance: few
v_gene: TRBV12-3/TRBV12-4
CDR3nt: TGTGCCAGCACCCGGACCAATTCACCCCTCCACTTT
CDR3aa: CASTRTNSPLHF

j_gene: TRBJ1-2
d_gene: TRBD1
abundance: many
v_gene: TRBV5-6
CDR3nt: TGTGCCAGCGGGGACAGCTCATATGGCTACACCTTC
CDR3aa: CASGDSSYGYTF

j_gene: TRBJ2-7
d_gene: TRBD1
abundance: few
v_gene: TRBV29-1
CDR3nt: TGCAGCGTGAGGGGACAGGGAACCTACGAGCAGTACTTC
CDR3aa: CSVRGQGTYEQYF

j_gene: TRBJ2-1
d_gene: TRBD2
abundance: NA
v_gene: TRBV7-2
CDR3nt: TGTGCCAGCAGGGTCGGGGCGGGAGAATACAATGAGCAGTTCTTC
CDR3aa: CASRVGAGEYNEQFF

j_gene: TRBJ1-1
d_gene: NA
abundance: few
v_gene: TRBV7-2
CDR3nt: TGTGCCAGCAGCTTCGCCGGACCTAAAAACACTGAAGCTTTCTTT
CDR3aa: CASSFAGPKNTEAFF

j_gene: TRBJ1-1
d_gene: NA
abundance: NA
v_gene: TRBV30
CDR3nt: TGTGCCTGGGACAAGGGGGACCCGGGGGGCACTGAAGCTTTCTTT
CDR3aa: CAWDKGDPGGTEAFF

j_gene: TRBJ1-5
d_gene: NA
abundance: few
v_gene: TRBV6-2/TRBV6-3
CDR3nt: TGTGCCAGCAGTTACACAGGACGGAGCAATCAGCCCCAGCATTTT
CDR3aa: CASSYTGRSNQPQHF

j_gene: TRBJ1-5
d_gene: NA
abundance: few
v_gene: TRBV24-1
CDR3nt: TGTGCCACCAGTGATTCGGCAGGGTCCTTCAATCAGCCCCAGCATTTT
CDR3aa: CATSDSAGSFNQPQHF

j_gene: TRBJ2-4
d_gene: TRBD1
abundance: many
v_gene: TRBV18
CDR3nt: TGTGCCAGCTCACCAGGACAGGTTGGCATTCAGTACTTC
CDR3aa: CASSPGQVGIQYF

j_gene: TRBJ2-3
d_gene: TRBD2
abundance: many
v_gene: TRBV7-2
CDR3nt: TGTGCCAGCAGCTCCTCTCCTAGCGGGAGAAGAGATACGCAGTATTTT
CDR3aa: CASSSSPSGRRDTQYF

j_gene: TRBJ2-7
d_gene: NA
abundance: NA
v_gene: TRBV5-3
CDR3nt: TGTGCCCCCAGAGGGGGCGGAGGAAGATCTGGAGGGCCCCACGAGCAGTACTTC
CDR3aa: CAPRGGGGRSGGPHEQYF

j_gene: TRBJ2-7
d_gene: NA
abundance: many
v_gene: TRBV3-1
CDR3nt: TGTGCCAGCAGCCAAGTCAGTCACGAGCAGTACTTC
CDR3aa: CASSQVSHEQYF

j_gene: TRBJ2-5
d_gene: NA
abundance: NA
v_gene: TRBV5-1
CDR3nt: TGCGCCAGCAGCTTGTTTGGACCCTGGAGGGGCCTACACCAAGAAGAGACCCAGTACTTC
CDR3aa: CASSLFGPWRGLHQEETQYF

j_gene: TRBJ2-7
d_gene: TRBD1
abundance: few
v_gene: TRBV11-2
CDR3nt: TGTGCCAGCAGCCCGGACAGGTATTGGCACGAGCAGTACTTC
CDR3aa: CASSPDRYWHEQYF

j_gene: TRBJ1-1
d_gene: TRBD1
abundance: few
v_gene: TRBV5-1
CDR3nt: TGCGCCAGCAGCTTCGCAGGGGGCTACACTGAAGCTTTCTTT
CDR3aa: CASSFAGGYTEAFF

j_gene: TRBJ2-7
d_gene: NA
abundance: once
v_gene: TRBV12-3/TRBV12-4
CDR3nt: TGTGCCGGCAGCCCAGGGGCAGGGAGCGCCTACGAGCAGTACTTC
CDR3aa: CAGSPGAGSAYEQYF

j_gene: TRBJ2-7
d_gene: TRBD1
abundance: many
v_gene: TRBV12-3/TRBV12-4
CDR3nt: TGTGCCAGCAGTCCCGACCGGGACAGGGGGCTCTACGAGCAGTACTTC
CDR3aa: CASSPDRDRGLYEQYF

j_gene: TRBJ1-5
d_gene: TRBD1
abundance: many
v_gene: TRBV12-3/TRBV12-4
CDR3nt: TGTGCCAGCAGTTGGGACAGAAATCAGCCCCAGCATTTT
CDR3aa: CASSWDRNQPQHF

j_gene: TRBJ1-6
d_gene: TRBD1
abundance: NA
v_gene: TRBV6-2/TRBV6-3
CDR3nt: TGTGCCAGCAGTCCAGACAGGGGAGGACGATCACCCCTCCACTTT
CDR3aa: CASSPDRGGRSPLHF